This TCR beta chain appears in the sequencing data of a study of T-cell reconstitution after alpha-beta-depleted transplantation in children. This clonotype has a handful of counts. Unique molecular identifiers were incorporated when the TCRbeta library was constructed. Using its own MiXCR run on the PCR reads, TCRdb lists one record per CDR3 protein. In the table there are around 410,000 distinct CDR3 sequences, about a tenth of which are singletons. CDR1 MNHNS and CDR2 SASEGT come from the germline V gene. This CDR3 has 16 residues. The germline V and J ends were trimmed by 6 bases and 1 base, with 13 bases remaining between them.

The gene calls are TRBV6-1 and TRBJ2-6, with D maybe TRBD1 (5 bases). This TCR was sampled from a human donor who donated a stem cell graft to a child with acute myeloid leukemia. The sequenced sample was PBMCs from the stem cell graft donor, obtained from the stem cell graft. The chain's CDR3 is CASRDPRGSGANVLTF. The CDR3 nucleotides read TGTGCCAGCAGGGATCCTAGGGGATCTGGGGCCAACGTCCTGACTTTC.